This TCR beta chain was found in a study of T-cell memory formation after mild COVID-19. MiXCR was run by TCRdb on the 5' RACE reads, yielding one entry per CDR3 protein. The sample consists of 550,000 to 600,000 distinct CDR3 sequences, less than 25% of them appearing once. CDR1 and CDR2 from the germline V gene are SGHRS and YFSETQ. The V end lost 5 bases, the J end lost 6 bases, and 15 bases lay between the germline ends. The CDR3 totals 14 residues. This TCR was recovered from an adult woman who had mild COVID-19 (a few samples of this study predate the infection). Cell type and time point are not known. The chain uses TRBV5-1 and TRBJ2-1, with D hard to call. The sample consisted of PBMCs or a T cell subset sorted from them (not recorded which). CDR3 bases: TGCGCCAGCAGTTTATATTTCGGTGGCAATGAGCAGTTCTTC. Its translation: CASSLYFGGNEQFF. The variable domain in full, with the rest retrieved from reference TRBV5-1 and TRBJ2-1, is KAGVTQTPRYLIKTRGQQVTLSCSPISGHRSVSWYQQTPGQGLQFLFEYFSETQRNKGNFPGRFSGRQFSNSRSEMNVSTLELGDSALYLCASSLYFGGNEQFFGPGTRLTVL.